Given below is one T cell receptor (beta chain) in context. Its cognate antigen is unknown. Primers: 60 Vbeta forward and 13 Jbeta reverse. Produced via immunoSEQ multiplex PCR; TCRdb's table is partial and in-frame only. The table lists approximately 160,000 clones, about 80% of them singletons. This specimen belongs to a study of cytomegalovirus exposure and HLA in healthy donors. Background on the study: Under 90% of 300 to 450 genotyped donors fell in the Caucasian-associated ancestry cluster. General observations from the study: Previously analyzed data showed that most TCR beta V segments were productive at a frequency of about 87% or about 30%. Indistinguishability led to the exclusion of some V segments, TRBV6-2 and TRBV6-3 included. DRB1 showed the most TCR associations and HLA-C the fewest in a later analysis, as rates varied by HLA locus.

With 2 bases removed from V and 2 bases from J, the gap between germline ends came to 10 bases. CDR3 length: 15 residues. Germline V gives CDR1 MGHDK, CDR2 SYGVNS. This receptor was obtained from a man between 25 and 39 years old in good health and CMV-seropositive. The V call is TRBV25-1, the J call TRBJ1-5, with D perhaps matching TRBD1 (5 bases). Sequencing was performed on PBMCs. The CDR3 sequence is CASSEEGRGNQPQHF. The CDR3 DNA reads TGTGCCAGCAGTGAAGAGGGGAGGGGCAATCAGCCCCAGCATTTT.